Sequencing of this T cell receptor beta chain was carried out in a study of blood T cell repertoires in COVID-19. Across the study: Some COVID-19 samples were acute and others convalescent; all came from the United States, Italy and Spain. From T cells, B-cell-depleted T cells, or PBMCs came the material, which was cDNA or gDNA.

Authors' methods: Estimation of nucleated cell counts relied on the amplification of reference gene primers. Assay: immunoSEQ multiplex PCR; the TCRdb copy retains only in-frame clones and omits some. That table gives V, J and clone size, and the DNA gave D and trimming. Here the sample spans 60,000 to 65,000 clones, 85% to 90% being singletons. V lost 10 bases to trimming and J lost 3 bases; unmatched junction nucleotides: 7. Germline loops: CDR1 KGHDR, CDR2 SFDVKD. The CDR3 contains 13 residues. Sequencing was carried out using peripheral blood. This sequence was found in a human donor with active COVID-19. The donor label of this sample is uncertain. This chain links TRBV24-1 with TRBJ2-5; 7 bases agree with TRBD2. As DNA, the CDR3 is TGTGCCACAAATAGCGGGCGAGAAGAGACCCAGTACTTC. Protein: CATNSGREETQYF.